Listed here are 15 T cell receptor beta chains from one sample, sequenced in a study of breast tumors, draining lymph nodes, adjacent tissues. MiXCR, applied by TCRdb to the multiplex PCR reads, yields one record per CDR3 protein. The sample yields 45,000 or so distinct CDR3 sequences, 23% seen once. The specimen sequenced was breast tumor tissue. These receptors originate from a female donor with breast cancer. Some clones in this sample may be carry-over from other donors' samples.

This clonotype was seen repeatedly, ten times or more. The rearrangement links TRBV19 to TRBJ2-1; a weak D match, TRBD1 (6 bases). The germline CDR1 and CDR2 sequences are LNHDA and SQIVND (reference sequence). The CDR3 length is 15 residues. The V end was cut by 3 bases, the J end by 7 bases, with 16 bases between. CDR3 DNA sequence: TGTGCCAGTAGTATTGGTTTTGGGCAGGGGAATGAGCAGTTCTTC. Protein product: CASSIGFGQGNEQFF.

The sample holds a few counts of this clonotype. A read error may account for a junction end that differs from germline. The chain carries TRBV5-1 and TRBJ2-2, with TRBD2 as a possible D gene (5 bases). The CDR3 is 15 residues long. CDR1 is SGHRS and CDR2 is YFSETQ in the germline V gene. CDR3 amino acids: CASSLASGFPGKLFF. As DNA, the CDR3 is TGCGCCAGCAGCTTAGCCTCAGGCTTCCCCGGGAAGCTGTTTTTT.

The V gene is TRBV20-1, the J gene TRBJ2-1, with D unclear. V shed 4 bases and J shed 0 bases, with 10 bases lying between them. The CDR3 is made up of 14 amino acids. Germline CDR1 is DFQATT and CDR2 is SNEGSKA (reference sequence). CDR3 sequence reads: CSATEVASYNEQFF. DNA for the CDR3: TGCAGTGCTACCGAAGTAGCCTCCTACAATGAGCAGTTCTTC.

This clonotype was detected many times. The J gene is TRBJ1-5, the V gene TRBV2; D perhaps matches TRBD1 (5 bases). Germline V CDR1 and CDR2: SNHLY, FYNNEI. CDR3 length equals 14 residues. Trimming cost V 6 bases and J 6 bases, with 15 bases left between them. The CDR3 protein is CASRVQGDLQPQHF. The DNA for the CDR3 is TGTGCCAGCAGGGTGCAGGGTGACCTTCAGCCCCAGCATTTT.

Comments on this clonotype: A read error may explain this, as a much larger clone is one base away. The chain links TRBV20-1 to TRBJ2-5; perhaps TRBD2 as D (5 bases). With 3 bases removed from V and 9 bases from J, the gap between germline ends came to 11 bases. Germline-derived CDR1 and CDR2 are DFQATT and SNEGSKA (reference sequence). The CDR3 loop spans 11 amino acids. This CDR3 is CSASVLEAQYF. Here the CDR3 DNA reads TGCAGTGCTAGTGTCTTGGAGGCCCAGTACTTC.

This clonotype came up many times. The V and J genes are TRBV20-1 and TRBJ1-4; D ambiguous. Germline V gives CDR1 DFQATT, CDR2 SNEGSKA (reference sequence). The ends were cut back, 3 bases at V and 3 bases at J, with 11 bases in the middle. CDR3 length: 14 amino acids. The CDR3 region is CSASPGLPNEKLFF. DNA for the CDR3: TGCAGTGCTAGTCCAGGTCTTCCTAATGAAAAACTGTTTTTT.

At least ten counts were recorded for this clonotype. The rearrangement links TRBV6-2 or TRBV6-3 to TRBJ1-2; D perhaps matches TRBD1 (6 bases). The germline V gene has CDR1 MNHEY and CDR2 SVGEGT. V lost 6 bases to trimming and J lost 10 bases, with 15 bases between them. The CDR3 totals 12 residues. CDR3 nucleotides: TGTGCCAGCAGCGAAACAGGGATGGCCTACACCTTC. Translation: CASSETGMAYTF.

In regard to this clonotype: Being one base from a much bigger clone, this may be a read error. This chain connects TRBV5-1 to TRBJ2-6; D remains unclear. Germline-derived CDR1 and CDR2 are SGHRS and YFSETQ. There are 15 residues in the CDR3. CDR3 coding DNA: TGCGCCAGCGGCTTGGACGTCTCTGGGGCCAACGTCCTGACTTTC. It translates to CASGLDVSGANVLTF.

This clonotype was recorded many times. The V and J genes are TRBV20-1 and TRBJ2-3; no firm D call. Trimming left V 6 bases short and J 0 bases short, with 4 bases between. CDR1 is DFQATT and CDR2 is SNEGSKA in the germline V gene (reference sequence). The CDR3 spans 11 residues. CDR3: CSATSTDTQYF. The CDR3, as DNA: TGCAGTGCAACTAGCACAGATACGCAGTATTTT.

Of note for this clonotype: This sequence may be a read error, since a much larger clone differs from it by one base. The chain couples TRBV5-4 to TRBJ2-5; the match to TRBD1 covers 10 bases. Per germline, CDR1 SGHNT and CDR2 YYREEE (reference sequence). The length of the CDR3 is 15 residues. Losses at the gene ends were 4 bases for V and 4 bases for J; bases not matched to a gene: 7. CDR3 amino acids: CASSGTRDRGETQYF. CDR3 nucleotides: TGTGCCAGCAGCGGAACCCGGGACAGGGGAGAGACCCAGTACTTC.

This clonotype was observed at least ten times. The CDR3, as DNA: TGTGCCAGCAGCTTTGACAGGGGAGGATATGGCTACACCTTC. This encodes CASSFDRGGYGYTF. The chain has TRBV6-6 and TRBJ1-2; 8 nucleotides line up with TRBD1. The V and J ends lost 6 bases and 5 bases, in that order; junction bases with no gene match: 8. The CDR3 loop spans 14 amino acids. The germline CDR1 and CDR2 sequences are MNHNY and SVGAGI (reference sequence).

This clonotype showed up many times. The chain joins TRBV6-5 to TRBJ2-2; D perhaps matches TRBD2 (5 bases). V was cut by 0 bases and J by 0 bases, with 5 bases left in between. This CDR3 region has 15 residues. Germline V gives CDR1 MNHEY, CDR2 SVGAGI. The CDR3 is CASSYSGTNTGELFF. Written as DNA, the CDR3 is TGTGCCAGCAGTTACTCCGGGACGAACACCGGGGAGCTGTTTTTT.

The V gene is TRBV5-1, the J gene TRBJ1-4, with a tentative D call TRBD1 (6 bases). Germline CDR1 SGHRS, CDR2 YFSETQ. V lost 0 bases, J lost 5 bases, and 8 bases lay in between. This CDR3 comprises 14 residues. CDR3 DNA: TGCGCCAGCAGCTTGGCACAGGGCAATGAAAAACTGTTTTTT. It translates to CASSLAQGNEKLFF.

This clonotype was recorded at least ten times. The CDR3 region is CASSATNTGELFF. CDR3 in DNA: TGTGCCAGCAGCGCGACGAACACCGGGGAGCTGTTTTTT. The gene calls are TRBV7-3 and TRBJ2-2; D ambiguous. The CDR3 is made up of 13 amino acids. The V gene's germline CDR1 is SGHTA and CDR2 FQGTGA. V lost 5 bases to trimming and J lost 0 bases, with 4 bases between them.

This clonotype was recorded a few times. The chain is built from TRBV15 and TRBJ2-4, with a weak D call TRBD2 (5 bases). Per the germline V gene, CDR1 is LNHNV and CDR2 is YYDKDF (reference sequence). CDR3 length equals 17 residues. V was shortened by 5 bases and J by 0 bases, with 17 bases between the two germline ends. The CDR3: CATSGFQSGLAKNIQYF. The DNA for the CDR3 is TGTGCCACCAGCGGATTCCAGAGCGGCCTAGCCAAAAACATTCAGTACTTC.